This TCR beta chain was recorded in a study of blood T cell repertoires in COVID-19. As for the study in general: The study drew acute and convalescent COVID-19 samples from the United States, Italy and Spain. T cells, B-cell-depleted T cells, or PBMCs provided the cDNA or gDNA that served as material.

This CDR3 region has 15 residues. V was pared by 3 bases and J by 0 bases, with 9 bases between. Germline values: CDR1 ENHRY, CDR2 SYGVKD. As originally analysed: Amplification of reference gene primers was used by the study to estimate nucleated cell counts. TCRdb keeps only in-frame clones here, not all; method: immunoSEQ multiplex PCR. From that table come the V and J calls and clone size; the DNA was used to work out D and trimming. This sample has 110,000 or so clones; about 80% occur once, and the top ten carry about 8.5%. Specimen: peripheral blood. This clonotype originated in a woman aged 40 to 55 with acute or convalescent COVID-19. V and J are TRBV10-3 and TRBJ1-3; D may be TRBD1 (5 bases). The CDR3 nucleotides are TGTGCCATCAGTGATTCAGGGAACTCTGGAAACACCATATATTTT. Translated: CAISDSGNSGNTIYF.